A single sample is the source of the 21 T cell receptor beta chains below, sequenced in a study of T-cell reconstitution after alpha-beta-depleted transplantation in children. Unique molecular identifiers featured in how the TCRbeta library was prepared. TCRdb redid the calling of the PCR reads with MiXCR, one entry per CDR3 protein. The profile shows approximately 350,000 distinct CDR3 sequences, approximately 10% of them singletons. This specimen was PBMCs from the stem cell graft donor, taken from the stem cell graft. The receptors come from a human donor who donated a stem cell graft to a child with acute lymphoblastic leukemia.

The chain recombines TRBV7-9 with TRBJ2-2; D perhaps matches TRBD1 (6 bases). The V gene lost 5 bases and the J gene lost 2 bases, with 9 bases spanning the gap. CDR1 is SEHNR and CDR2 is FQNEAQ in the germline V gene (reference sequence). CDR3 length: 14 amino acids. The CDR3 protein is CASSRTDNTGELFF. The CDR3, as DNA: TGTGCCAGCAGCCGGACAGACAACACCGGGGAGCTGTTTTTT.

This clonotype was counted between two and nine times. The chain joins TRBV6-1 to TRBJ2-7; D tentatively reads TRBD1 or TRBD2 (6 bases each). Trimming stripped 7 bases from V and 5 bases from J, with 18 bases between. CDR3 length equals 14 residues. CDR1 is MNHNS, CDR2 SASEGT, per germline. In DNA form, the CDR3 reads TGTGCCAGCACCATTGGGGGGCGCGGGGACGAGCAGTACTTC. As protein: CASTIGGRGDEQYF.

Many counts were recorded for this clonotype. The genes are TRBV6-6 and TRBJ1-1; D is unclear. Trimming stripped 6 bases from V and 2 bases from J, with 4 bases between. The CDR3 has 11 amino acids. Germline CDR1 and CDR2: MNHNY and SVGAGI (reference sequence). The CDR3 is CASRANTEAFF. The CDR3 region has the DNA TGTGCCAGCAGGGCCAACACTGAAGCTTTCTTT.

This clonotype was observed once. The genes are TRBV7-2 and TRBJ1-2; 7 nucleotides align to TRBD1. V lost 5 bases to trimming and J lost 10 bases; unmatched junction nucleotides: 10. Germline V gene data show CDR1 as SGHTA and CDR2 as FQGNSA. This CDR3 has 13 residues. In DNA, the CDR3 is TGTGCCAGCAGCGCCGACAGGGTCGATGTCTACACCTTC. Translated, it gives CASSADRVDVYTF.

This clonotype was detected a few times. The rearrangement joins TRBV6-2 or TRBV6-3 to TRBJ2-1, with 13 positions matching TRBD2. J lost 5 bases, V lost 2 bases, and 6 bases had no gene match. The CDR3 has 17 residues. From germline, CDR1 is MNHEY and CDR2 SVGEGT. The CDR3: CASSYAQGLAGDNEQFF. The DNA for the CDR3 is TGTGCCAGCAGTTACGCCCAAGGACTAGCGGGAGACAATGAGCAGTTCTTC.

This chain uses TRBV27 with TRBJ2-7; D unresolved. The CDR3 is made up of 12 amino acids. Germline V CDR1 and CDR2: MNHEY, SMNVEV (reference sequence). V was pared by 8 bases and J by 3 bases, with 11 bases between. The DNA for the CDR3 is TGTGCCAGCCGCGGCAGTTACTACGAGCAGTACTTC. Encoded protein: CASRGSYYEQYF.

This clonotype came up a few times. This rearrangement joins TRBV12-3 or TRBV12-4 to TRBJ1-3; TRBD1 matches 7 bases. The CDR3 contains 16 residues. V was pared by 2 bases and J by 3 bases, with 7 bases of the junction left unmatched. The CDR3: CASSLLRQGHGNTIYF. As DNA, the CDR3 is TGTGCCAGCAGTTTATTACGACAGGGCCATGGAAACACCATATATTTT.

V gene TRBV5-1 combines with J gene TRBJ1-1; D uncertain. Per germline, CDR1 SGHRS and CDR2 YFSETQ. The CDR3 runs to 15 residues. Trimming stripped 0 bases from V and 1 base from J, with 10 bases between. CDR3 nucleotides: TGCGCCAGCAGCTTGGCCCCGGCGTCGAACACTGAAGCTTTCTTT. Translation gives CASSLAPASNTEAFF.

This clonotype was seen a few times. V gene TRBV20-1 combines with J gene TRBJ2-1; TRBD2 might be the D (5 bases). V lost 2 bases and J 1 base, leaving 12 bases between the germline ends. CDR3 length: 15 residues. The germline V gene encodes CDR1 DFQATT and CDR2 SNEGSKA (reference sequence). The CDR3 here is CSARSLDSSYNEQFF. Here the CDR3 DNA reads TGCAGTGCTAGATCACTAGATAGTTCCTACAATGAGCAGTTCTTC.

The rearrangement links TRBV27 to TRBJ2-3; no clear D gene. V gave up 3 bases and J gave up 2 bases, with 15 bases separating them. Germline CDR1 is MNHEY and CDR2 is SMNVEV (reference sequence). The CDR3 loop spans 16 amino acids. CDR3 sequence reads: CASSFGGFQYTDTQYF. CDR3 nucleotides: TGTGCCAGCAGTTTCGGCGGATTCCAATACACAGATACGCAGTATTTT.

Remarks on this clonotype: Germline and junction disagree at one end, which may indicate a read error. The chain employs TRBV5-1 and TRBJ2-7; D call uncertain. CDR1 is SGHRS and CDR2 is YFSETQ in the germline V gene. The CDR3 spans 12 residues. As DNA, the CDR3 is TGCGCCAGCAGCTTGTTACGGTACGATCAGTACTTC. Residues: CASSLLRYDQYF.

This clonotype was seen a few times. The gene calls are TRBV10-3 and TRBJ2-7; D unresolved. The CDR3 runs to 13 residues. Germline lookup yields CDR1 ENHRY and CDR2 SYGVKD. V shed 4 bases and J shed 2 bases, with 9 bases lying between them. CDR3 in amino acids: CAISGEGTYEQYF. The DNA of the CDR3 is TGTGCCATCAGTGGAGAAGGTACCTACGAGCAGTACTTC.

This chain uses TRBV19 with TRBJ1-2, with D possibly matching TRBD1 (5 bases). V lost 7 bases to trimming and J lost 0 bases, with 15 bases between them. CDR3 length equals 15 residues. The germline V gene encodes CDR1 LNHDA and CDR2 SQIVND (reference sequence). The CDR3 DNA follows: TGTGCCAGTAAGCTACAAAGGGGATCTAACTATGGCTACACCTTC. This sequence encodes CASKLQRGSNYGYTF.

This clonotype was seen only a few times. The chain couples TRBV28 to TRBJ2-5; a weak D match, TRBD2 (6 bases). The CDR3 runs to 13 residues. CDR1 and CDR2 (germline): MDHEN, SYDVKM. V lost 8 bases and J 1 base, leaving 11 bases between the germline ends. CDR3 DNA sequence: TGTGCCAGCCGTAAGGGAGGCCAAGAGACCCAGTACTTC. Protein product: CASRKGGQETQYF. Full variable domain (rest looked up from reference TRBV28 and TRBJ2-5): DVKVTQSSRYLVKRTGEKVFLECVQDMDHENMFWYRQDPGLGLRLIYFSYDVKMKEKGDIPEGYSVSREKKERFSLILESASTNQTSMYLCASRKGGQETQYFGPGTRLLVL.

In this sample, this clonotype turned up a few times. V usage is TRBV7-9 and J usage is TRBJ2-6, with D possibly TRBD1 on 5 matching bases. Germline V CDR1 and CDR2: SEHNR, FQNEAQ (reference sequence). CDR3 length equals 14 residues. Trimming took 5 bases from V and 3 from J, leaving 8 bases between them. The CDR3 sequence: CASSPGYGANVLTF. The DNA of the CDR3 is TGTGCCAGCAGCCCAGGGTATGGGGCCAACGTCCTGACTTTC.

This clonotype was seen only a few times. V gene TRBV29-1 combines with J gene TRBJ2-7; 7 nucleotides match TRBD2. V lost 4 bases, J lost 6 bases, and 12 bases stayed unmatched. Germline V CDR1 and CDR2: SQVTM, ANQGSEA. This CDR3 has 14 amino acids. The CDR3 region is CSVGLAEVSGEQYF. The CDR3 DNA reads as TGCAGCGTTGGGCTAGCGGAGGTTAGTGGCGAGCAGTACTTC.

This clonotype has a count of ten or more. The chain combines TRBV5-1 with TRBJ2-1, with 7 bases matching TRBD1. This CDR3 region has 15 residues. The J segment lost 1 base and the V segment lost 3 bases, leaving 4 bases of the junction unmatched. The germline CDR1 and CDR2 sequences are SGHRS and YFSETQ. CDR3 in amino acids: CASSSRTGSYNEQFF. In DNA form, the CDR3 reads TGCGCCAGCAGCTCCAGGACAGGATCCTACAATGAGCAGTTCTTC.

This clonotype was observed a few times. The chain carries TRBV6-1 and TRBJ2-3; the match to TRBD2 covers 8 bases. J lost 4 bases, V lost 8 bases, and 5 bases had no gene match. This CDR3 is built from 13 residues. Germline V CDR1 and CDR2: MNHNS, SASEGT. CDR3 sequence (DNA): TGTGCCAGCTTTAGCGGGAAACCAGATACGCAGTATTTT. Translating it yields CASFSGKPDTQYF.

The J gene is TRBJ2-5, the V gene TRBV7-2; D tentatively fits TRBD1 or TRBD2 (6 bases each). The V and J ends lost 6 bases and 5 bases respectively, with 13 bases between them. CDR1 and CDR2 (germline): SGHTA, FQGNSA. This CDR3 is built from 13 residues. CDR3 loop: CASRRGVLETQYF. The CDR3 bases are TGTGCCAGCAGGAGGGGGGTGCTGGAGACCCAGTACTTC.

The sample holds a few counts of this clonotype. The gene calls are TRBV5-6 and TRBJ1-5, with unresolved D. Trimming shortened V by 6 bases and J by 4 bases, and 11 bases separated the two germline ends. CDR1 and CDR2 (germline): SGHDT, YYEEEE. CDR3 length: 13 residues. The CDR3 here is CASTWPRNQPQHF. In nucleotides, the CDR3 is TGTGCCAGCACCTGGCCAAGGAATCAGCCCCAGCATTTT.

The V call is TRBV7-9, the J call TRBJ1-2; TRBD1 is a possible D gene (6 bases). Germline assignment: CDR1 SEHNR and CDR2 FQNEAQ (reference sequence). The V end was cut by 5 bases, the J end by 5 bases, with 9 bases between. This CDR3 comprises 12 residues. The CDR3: CASSHTGYGYTF. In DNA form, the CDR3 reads TGTGCCAGCAGCCACACAGGGTATGGCTACACCTTC.